Reported below is one T cell receptor (beta chain). Its specificity is not known. Every donor was a Caucasian adult from Nashville, Tennessee. V dropped 6 bases and J dropped 1 base, with 9 bases sitting between them. The CDR3 contains 13 residues. Looked up from germline, CDR1 is WNHNN and CDR2 is SYGVQD (reference sequence). The sample belongs to a study of shared clonotypes between healthy human individuals. Across the study: A donor's plate count was three for CD4 naive and three for CD4 memory; CD8 naive had two and CD8 memory one.

Measured with immunoSEQ multiplex PCR; TCRdb has only the in-frame clones, and not every one. The data hold fewer than 1.8 million clones, with approximately 98.5% observed a single time. General study findings and limits: Generally, naive subsets came out with larger estimated richness than memory subsets.

This clonotype originated in a man aged 25-45 years in good health. The genes are TRBV10-1 and TRBJ1-1; the D is unclear. The sample was naive CD4+ T cells sorted from blood. Subset here: CD45RA+ positively selected. CDR3 region: CASSPQPNTEAFF. CDR3 in DNA: TGCGCCAGCAGCCCTCAACCGAACACTGAAGCTTTCTTT.